This T cell receptor beta chain was found in a study of shared clonotypes between healthy human individuals (TCRdb year 2020). Turning to the overall study: The cohort included a few men and a couple of women between 18 and 49 years of age. Per donor, three plates each were used for CD4 naive and CD4 memory, two for CD8 naive, and one for CD8 memory. To increase sequencing depth and limit assay-specific biases, TCR repertoire library preparation and sequencing were carried out by different laboratories using diverse techniques. To estimate repertoire size and how much clonotypes are shared between individuals, the study performed deep sequencing of blood TCR repertoires from 4 to 6 healthy adults. Leukapheresis yielded between about 0.85 and 10 billion PBMCs per donor. General study outcomes and caveats: Sharing across several donors was observed for about 5% of naive CD4, under 4% of naive CD8, 2% to 2.5% of memory CD4, and about 0.39% of memory CD8 clonotypes. Rarefaction of sorted-subset datasets indicated incomplete sequencing despite the large sequencing depth. Clonotypes shared by all four sorted-subset donors showed higher generation probabilities than non-shared clonotypes. Because the study included only a small number of donors, the genetic and exposure-history diversity represented was limited. Based on pairwise subsampling, the degree of clonotype sharing among donors was expected to be affected by sequencing depth. Estimated clonotype richness was generally larger for naive than for memory subsets. Sampling was restricted to blood, and TCR repertoires in tissues likely differ from the TCR repertoires found in blood.

In its sample, this clone was seen once. What this receptor recognizes is not known. No base-level quality is on record; no much larger clone is a single base apart. Using the deep immunoSEQ assay, TCR CDR3 regions were amplified from genomic DNA by multiplex PCR. Genomic DNA extracted from each cell subset was distributed evenly over all wells of several immunoSEQ 96-well plates, and each plate served as one replicate. For sorted subsets, each replicate PCR was loaded with roughly 190 ng genomic DNA, equivalent to about 30,000 T cell genomes. Purified libraries were measured with a Qubit 3.0 fluorometer, size-checked on a Bioanalyzer 2100, and measured again with the KAPA Library Quantification kit. Every immunoSEQ 96-well plate was sequenced on a dedicated single-read 150-cycle Illumina NextSeq 550 flow cell. Turning to the authors' computational methods: The immunoSEQ output contained only junctional sequences without quality scores, so filtering could not match that applied to full-length reads. Sequences were annotated with PyIR, a Python wrapper for IgBLAST v1.9, using IMGT germline references to assign V/J genes and CDR3. Reads were filtered out if the reads had weak V/J assignments (E-value above 1e-6), no CDR3, stop codons, out-of-frame junctions, or ambiguous translated residues. V3J clonotypes were defined as sequences sharing an identical inferred V gene, J gene, and CDR3 amino acid sequence. Percentage overlap between repertoires was computed as shared unique clonotypes divided by the size of the smaller repertoire. Three approaches were used to assess repertoire richness: RTK rarefaction, the Chao1 estimator, and Recon v2.1 estimates of unobserved clonotypes. Generation probabilities were computed with OLGA for all TCRbeta clonotypes obtained by the gDNA method from four donors. What TCRdb holds here is the immuneACCESS table cut down to in-frame rearrangements. Part of the clones is not present; checked against another copy, under half of the missing clones reflect an unresolved V gene, and the others are unexplained. The D gene and trimming were derived from the DNA, and the V and J assignments and clone size from that table. Within this sample are around 1,900,000 clones, with just under 95% of them counted one time only. The biggest ten clones account for more than 1.5% of the sample.

CDR1 and CDR2 were assigned from the germline V gene (reference sequence) as MNHEY and SMNVEV. From cysteine to phenylalanine, the CDR3 is 15 amino acids long. CDR3 DNA only is kept here, 45 bases in frame from base 1. V lost 6 bases and J lost 0 bases; the stretch between them is 13 bases long. CD8 naive samples were obtained by positive selection for CCR7 among CD45RO-negative cells, yielding a CD45RA+CCR7+ population from which TemRA cells were excluded. Healthy HIV-negative adults with no recently reported acute infections or vaccinations were included as donors. Every donor was a Caucasian adult residing in Nashville, Tennessee, USA. Blood was collected by leukapheresis, and PBMCs were isolated by Ficoll-Histopaque density gradient centrifugation and then cryopreserved in liquid nitrogen vapor phase. Analytical flow cytometry was used to check the purity and quantity of every magnetically sorted T cell population. Each sorted fraction had its genomic DNA isolated and then quantified by UV absorbance on a Nanodrop 2000c.

Specimen: naive CD8+ T cells from PBMCs. The sample's cell subset or site label, in plain terms: CD45RA+CCR7+. This sequence originates from a man between 18 and 29 years old in good health. Some clones in this sample may be carry-over from other donors' samples. The sequence joins TRBV27 to TRBJ2-3; the D match is possibly TRBD1 or TRBD2, with 6 bases aligned in each. The base sequence is TGTGCCAGCAGGGGGGGCCTTGTAAGCACAGATACGCAGTATTTT. It codes for CASRGGLVSTDTQYF.